This T cell receptor (beta chain) was documented in a study of patients and donors after allogeneic stem cell transplantation. Germline CDR1 MNHNY, CDR2 SVGAGI (reference sequence). V was trimmed by 5 bases and J by 7 bases, leaving 11 bases between them. The CDR3 has 13 amino acids. TCRdb re-analysed the RT-PCR reads in MiXCR, keeping a single row per CDR3 protein. The sample includes approximately 24,000 distinct CDR3 sequences, roughly two fifths seen only once; the top ten take roughly three quarters. The chain has TRBV6-6 and TRBJ1-4, with D tentatively TRBD1 (5 bases). The sequence derives from a human donor who was either an allogeneic HSCT recipient or a stem cell or donor lymphocyte infusion donor (not recorded which). It is not recorded whose cells these are; they may come from a transplant donor. The sequencing sample was made of blood, either unsorted or a sorted T cell fraction (not recorded which). Written as DNA, the CDR3 is TGTGCCAGCAGTCTCTTGAGGGGTGAAAAACTGTTTTTT. It codes for CASSLLRGEKLFF.